This T cell receptor (beta chain) was found in a study of T cells of healthy individuals. Each CDR3 protein gets one entry after TCRdb re-called the 5' RACE reads with MiXCR. The table has tens of thousands of distinct CDR3 sequences, around 16% seen once. There are a few counts of this clonotype. The germline V gene has CDR1 MDHEN and CDR2 SYDVKM. The CDR3 runs 14 residues. With 10 bases removed from V and 4 bases from J, the gap between germline ends came to 19 bases. This receptor was obtained from a human donor in good health. The chain links TRBV28 to TRBJ1-2; D is uncertain. The CDR3 protein is CATPNLGGGYGYTF. The CDR3, as DNA: TGTGCCACCCCAAACCTCGGAGGTGGCTATGGCTACACCTTC.